The 2 T cell receptor beta chains below were found in one sample sequenced in a study of blood T cell repertoires in COVID-19. Generated by immunoSEQ multiplex PCR, the TCRdb table keeps only in-frame clones and is missing some. The sample shows about 270,000 clones, about nine tenths of them seen only once. Sequenced input: PBMCs or T cells enriched from blood (not recorded which). The receptors shown here come from a woman between 45 and 60 years old who had recovered from COVID-19.

The chain has TRBV6-4 and TRBJ2-3, with D possibly matching TRBD2 (6 bases). In germline, CDR1 is MRHNA, CDR2 SNTAGT. The CDR3 sequence is 13 residues long. Trimming stripped 4 bases from V and 5 bases from J, with 10 bases between. The CDR3 protein is CASSARDGDTQYF. The CDR3 region has the DNA TGTGCCAGCAGTGCGCGGGATGGAGATACGCAGTATTTT.

This clone has a single count. This chain connects TRBV5-6 to TRBJ1-1, with D hard to call. CDR1 and CDR2 from the germline V gene are SGHDT and YYEEEE. This CDR3 is 12 amino acids long. V was cut by 1 base and J by 7 bases, with 8 bases left in between. The CDR3 sequence is CASSLFLGEAFF. DNA of the CDR3: TGTGCCAGCAGCTTGTTTCTCGGTGAAGCTTTCTTT.